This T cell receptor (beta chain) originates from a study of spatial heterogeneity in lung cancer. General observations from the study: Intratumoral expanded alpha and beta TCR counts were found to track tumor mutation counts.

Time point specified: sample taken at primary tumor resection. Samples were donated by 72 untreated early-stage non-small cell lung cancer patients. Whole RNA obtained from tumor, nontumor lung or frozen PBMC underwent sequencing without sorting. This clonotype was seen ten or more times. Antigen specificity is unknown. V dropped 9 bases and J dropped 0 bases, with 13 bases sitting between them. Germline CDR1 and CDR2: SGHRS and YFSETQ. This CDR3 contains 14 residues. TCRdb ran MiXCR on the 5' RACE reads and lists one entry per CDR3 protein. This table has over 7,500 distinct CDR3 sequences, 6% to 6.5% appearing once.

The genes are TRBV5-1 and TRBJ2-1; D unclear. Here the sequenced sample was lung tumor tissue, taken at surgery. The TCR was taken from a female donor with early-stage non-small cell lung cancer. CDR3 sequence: CATRVESSYNEQFF. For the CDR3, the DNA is TGCGCCACACGAGTGGAGAGCTCCTACAATGAGCAGTTCTTC. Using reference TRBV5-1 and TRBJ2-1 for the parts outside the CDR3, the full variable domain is KAGVTQTPRYLIKTRGQQVTLSCSPISGHRSVSWYQQTPGQGLQFLFEYFSETQRNKGNFPGRFSGRQFSNSRSEMNVSTLELGDSALYLCATRVESSYNEQFFGPGTRLTVL.